This T cell receptor beta chain emerged from a study of PD-L1 blockade in urothelial cancer. Method: immunoSEQ multiplex PCR; TCRdb's copy keeps in-frame clones and lacks some. The sample carries under 100,000 clones, around 90% recorded once. V lost 0 bases and J 1 base, leaving 10 bases between the germline ends. This CDR3 is built from 14 residues. CDR1 is SQVTM, CDR2 ANQGSEA, per germline. Time point here: pretreatment peripheral blood. This chain connects TRBV29-1 to TRBJ2-7, with a possible D match to TRBD2 (5 bases). The clonotype comes from a man aged 55 to 70 with urothelial cancer. The specimen was PBMCs, collected around atezolizumab (anti-PD-L1) treatment. CDR3 bases: TGCAGCGTTGAAGACGGCGGGCCTTCCTACGAGCAGTACTTC. Its translation: CSVEDGGPSYEQYF.